What follows are 27 T cell receptor beta chains derived from one specimen sequenced in a study of blood T cells in healthy people across ages (dated by TCRdb to between 2015 and 2017). Library generation was performed with 5' RACE. For sequencing, an Illumina HiSeq 2500 was employed. A second roughly 6 to 12 cycle PCR used a sample-barcoded 5' primer and a J-beta primer mix. The raw public data were reprocessed by TCRdb itself: fastp quality trimming at Q25, MiXCR clonotype calling, in-frame beta chains only. Rows merge per CDR3 protein into single entries with the most common DNA and genes. Across this sample there are about 1 million distinct CDR3 sequences, with around 43% seen only once. Approximately 20% of the sample belongs to the ten largest clones. The sequencing sample was made of blood. The receptors derive from an older woman in good health.

This sequence joins TRBV7-9 and TRBJ2-5; possible D gene TRBD2, 7 bases. The CDR3 consists of 16 residues. The V end was cut by 5 bases, the J end by 1 base, with 17 bases between. Germline V gene lookup returns CDR1 SEHNR and CDR2 FQNEAQ (reference sequence). The CDR3, as DNA: TGTGCCAGCAGCCCGGGGGGCCGGGACTCCCAAGAGACCCAGTACTTC. Protein product: CASSPGGRDSQETQYF.

This clonotype has only a few counts. This chain links TRBV10-3 with TRBJ1-2, with 7 bases lining up with TRBD1. CDR1 is ENHRY, CDR2 SYGVKD, per germline. V lost 2 bases, J lost 6 bases, and 6 bases stayed unmatched. This CDR3 region has 14 residues. CDR3 bases: TGTGCCATCAGTGAGCTCCGGGACAGAGATGGCTACACCTTC. Amino acid sequence: CAISELRDRDGYTF.

Notes on this clonotype: One end of the junction varies from germline; a read error may be responsible. The rearrangement joins TRBV5-1 to TRBJ2-5, with D possibly being TRBD2 (6 bases). In germline, CDR1 is SGHRS, CDR2 YFSETQ. The length of the CDR3 is 15 residues. The CDR3: CACSLGGVGLETQYF. CDR3 DNA sequence: TGCGCCTGCAGCTTAGGCGGGGTAGGTCTGGAGACCCAGTACTTC.

The CDR3 DNA reads as TGCGCCAGCAGCTTGGCGCTTGGGACAGGGGTTAATGAAAAACTGTTTTTT. Translation: CASSLALGTGVNEKLFF. The chain carries TRBV5-1 and TRBJ1-4, with 10 bases fitting TRBD1. The V gene end was trimmed by 0 bases and the J gene end by 4 bases; junction bases not matched to a gene: 6. CDR1 SGHRS and CDR2 YFSETQ come from the germline V gene. This CDR3 has 17 amino acids.

A few counts support this clonotype. The gene calls are TRBV18 and TRBJ2-1; tentatively, D is TRBD1 or TRBD2 (5 bases each). Trimming removed 3 bases from V and 13 bases from J, with 16 bases in between. This CDR3 spans 13 amino acids. Germline CDR1 and CDR2: KGHSH and LQKENI. In DNA, the CDR3 is TGTGCCAGCTCACCGGGACCGATGGTGAAACAGTTCTTC. It encodes CASSPGPMVKQFF.

J is TRBJ2-3 and V is TRBV25-1; the D is unclear. Germline V CDR1 and CDR2: MGHDK, SYGVNS. The CDR3 spans 15 residues. V was pared by 2 bases and J by 2 bases, with 11 bases between. The CDR3 spells CASSELSPLTDTQYF. DNA of the CDR3: TGTGCCAGCAGTGAACTCTCACCCCTCACAGATACGCAGTATTTT.

This clonotype was detected a few times. V gene TRBV4-1 combines with J gene TRBJ2-7; 9 bases map to TRBD1. This CDR3 contains 15 residues. CDR1 MGHRA and CDR2 YSYEKL come from the germline V gene. Trimming cost V 2 bases and J 3 bases; bases outside gene matches: 5. The CDR3 spells CASSQFRDRVYEQYF. The CDR3 region has the DNA TGCGCCAGCAGCCAATTCCGGGACAGGGTCTACGAGCAGTACTTC.

V gene TRBV14 combines with J gene TRBJ1-2; D is perhaps TRBD1 (5 bases). The germline gives CDR1 SGHDN, CDR2 FVKESK. The CDR3 sequence is 14 residues long. V was trimmed by 1 base and J by 4 bases, leaving 10 bases between them. The CDR3 DNA follows: TGTGCCAGCAGCCAAGGATCAGGGCCCTATGGCTACACCTTC. Protein product: CASSQGSGPYGYTF.

This clonotype was seen repeatedly, ten times or more. The V call is TRBV29-1, the J call TRBJ2-7; D might be TRBD2 (6 bases). V was shortened by 6 bases and J by 2 bases, with 8 bases between the two germline ends. The CDR3 loop spans 11 amino acids. Germline V gene sequence: CDR1 SQVTM, CDR2 ANQGSEA. Here the CDR3 DNA reads TGCAGCGTCGGGGGAGCCTACGAGCAGTACTTC. Translating it yields CSVGGAYEQYF.

J is TRBJ2-4 and V is TRBV9; D is undetermined. The assigned J gene may be wrong: the sequence end matches TRBJ2-7 better. CDR3 size: 15 residues. CDR1 and CDR2 (germline): SGDLS, YYNGEE. The CDR3 region has the DNA TGTGCCAGCAGCGTAAGTACCCGAGGTCACGACGAGCAGTACTTC. This encodes CASSVSTRGHDEQYF.

This clonotype was picked up a small number of times. This chain joins TRBV12-3 or TRBV12-4 and TRBJ2-3; no firm D call. The CDR3 sequence is 14 residues long. Trimming pared 3 bases from V and 6 bases from J, leaving 13 bases between. CDR3 sequence reads: CASSLVGSGDTQYF. The CDR3 coding sequence is TGTGCCAGCAGTTTGGTGGGGTCTGGGGATACGCAGTATTTT.

Written as DNA, the CDR3 is TGTGCCAGCAGCTTGGGTGGGCCCCACAGAAATGAGCAGTTCTTC. This gives the protein CASSLGGPHRNEQFF. The chain recombines TRBV5-4 with TRBJ2-1; D is uncertain. There are 15 residues in the CDR3. Germline-derived CDR1 and CDR2 are SGHNT and YYREEE (reference sequence). V dropped 0 bases and J dropped 7 bases, with 14 bases sitting between them.

Points on this clonotype: Its ends do not fully match the called genes, so a read error is possible. The chain carries TRBV25-1 and TRBJ2-1; 7 bases agree with TRBD1. Germline V gene lookup returns CDR1 MGHDK and CDR2 SYGVNS. This CDR3 is 14 amino acids long. The CDR3 DNA follows: TGTGCCAGCCGACAGGGTCTATCCTACAATAAGCAGTTCTTC. It is translated as CASRQGLSYNKQFF. Using reference TRBV25-1 and TRBJ2-1 for the parts outside the CDR3, the full variable domain is EADIYQTPRYLVIGTGKKITLECSQTMGHDKMYWYQQDPGMELHLIHYSYGVNSTEKGDLSSESTVSRIRTEHFPLTLESARPSHTSQYLCASRQGLSYNKQFFGPGTRLTVL.

This chain connects TRBV12-3 or TRBV12-4 to TRBJ2-5; D may be TRBD2 (6 bases). The CDR3 covers 17 residues. The V end lost 2 bases, the J end lost 2 bases, and 18 bases lay between the germline ends. The CDR3 nucleotides are TGTGCCAGCAGTTTACTATTTCTGGAGGGGAAACAAGAGACCCAGTACTTC. Amino acids: CASSLLFLEGKQETQYF.

This clonotype has ten or more counts. The chain has TRBV5-1 and TRBJ2-7; D gene uncertain. The CDR3 has 12 amino acids. V was cut by 2 bases and J by 3 bases, with 6 bases left in between. CDR1 is SGHRS, CDR2 YFSETQ, per germline. CDR3 protein: CASSFNNYEQYF. The CDR3 bases are TGCGCCAGCAGCTTCAACAACTACGAGCAGTACTTC.

The chain links TRBV5-1 to TRBJ2-3, with TRBD2 matching 7 bases. CDR3 length equals 16 residues. Germline CDR1 and CDR2: SGHRS and YFSETQ. The V gene end was trimmed by 4 bases and the J gene end by 6 bases; junction bases not matched to a gene: 14. CDR3 residues: CASSPGGSSPTDTQYF. CDR3 nucleotides: TGCGCCAGCAGCCCCGGCGGGAGTAGCCCCACCGATACGCAGTATTTT.

This clonotype was picked up one time. One end of the junction is discordant with germline, which a read error may explain. The genes are TRBV3-1 and TRBJ2-1; 11 bases are shared with TRBD2. The CDR3 covers 17 residues. Germline V lookup: CDR1 LGHDT, CDR2 YNNKEL (reference sequence). As DNA, the CDR3 is TGTGCCGGCAGCCAAGATAGAGTAGCGGGAGGGTACAATGAGCAGTTCTTC. Amino acid sequence: CAGSQDRVAGGYNEQFF.

This clonotype was seen a handful of times. The chain employs TRBV5-1 and TRBJ2-1; 9 positions agree with TRBD2. The CDR3 has 14 amino acids. With 8 bases clipped from V and 7 bases from J, the junction kept 10 bases outside the gene matches. The V gene's germline CDR1 is SGHRS and CDR2 YFSETQ. The CDR3 nucleotides are TGCGCCAGTAGACTAGCGGACACAAGGAATGAGCAGTTCTTC. It translates to CASRLADTRNEQFF.

This sequence joins TRBV12-5 and TRBJ2-4, with 8 bases matching TRBD1. TRBJ2-7 matches the DNA end more closely, so the J call is doubtful. The CDR3 loop spans 14 amino acids. CDR1 and CDR2 (germline): LGHNT, FRNRAP. The CDR3 loop is CASGLSGGGYEQYF. Written as DNA, the CDR3 is TGTGCTAGTGGTTTGTCAGGGGGCGGCTACGAGCAGTACTTC.

The rearrangement links TRBV24-1 to TRBJ2-2; tentatively, D is TRBD1 or TRBD2 (5 bases each). The CDR3 length is 14 residues. Trimming removed 5 bases at V and 7 bases at J, with 13 bases between. The germline gives CDR1 KGHDR, CDR2 SFDVKD. CDR3 nucleotides: TGTGCCACCAGTGGGGCAGGGAGTCACGGGGAGCTGTTTTTT. This sequence encodes CATSGAGSHGELFF.

The chain has TRBV18 and TRBJ2-7, with D perhaps matching TRBD1 (5 bases). Germline CDR1 reads KGHSH; CDR2 reads LQKENI. Trimming left V 6 bases short and J 3 bases short, with 12 bases between. The CDR3 contains 13 residues. The CDR3 region is CASSTDLLYEQYF. The CDR3 coding sequence is TGTGCCAGCTCGACAGACCTACTCTACGAGCAGTACTTC.

The sample holds a few counts of this clonotype. The chain is built from TRBV5-1 and TRBJ2-5, with a tentative D call TRBD2 (5 bases). Between the trimmed V and J ends, which lost 3 bases and 2 bases, there was a span of 11 bases. Germline lookup yields CDR1 SGHRS and CDR2 YFSETQ. CDR3 length: 14 amino acids. Written as DNA, the CDR3 is TGCGCCAGCAGCTACCTCGGGGAACAAGAGACCCAGTACTTC. Translating it yields CASSYLGEQETQYF.

The V gene is TRBV12-3 or TRBV12-4, the J gene TRBJ2-7; D is ambiguous. The V end was cut by 7 bases, the J end by 6 bases, with 19 bases between. The CDR3 loop spans 14 amino acids. The CDR3 DNA sequence: TGTGCCAGCAACGTCGGGCAGCCCACGGGCGAGCAGTACTTC. Encoded protein: CASNVGQPTGEQYF.

V is TRBV14 and J is TRBJ2-1; the match to TRBD2 covers 9 bases. The germline CDR1 and CDR2 sequences are SGHDN and FVKESK. CDR3 size: 15 residues. Germline trimming cut 4 bases from V and 13 bases from J; bases unmatched to any gene: 14. CDR3 bases: TGTGCCAGCAGCCCACTGACTAGCGGAAGTCCCAGCCAGTTCTTC. It encodes CASSPLTSGSPSQFF.

This clonotype occurred a few times. The rearrangement joins TRBV20-1 to TRBJ1-1; D uncertain. V gave up 1 base and J gave up 5 bases, with 14 bases separating them. The germline V gene has CDR1 DFQATT and CDR2 SNEGSKA (reference sequence). This CDR3 has 14 residues. The CDR3 region is CSARVSKSLTEAFF. The CDR3 nucleotides are TGCAGTGCTAGAGTCTCAAAATCCCTGACTGAAGCTTTCTTT.

This chain connects TRBV20-1 to TRBJ2-4, with D possibly being TRBD2 (5 bases). Germline V CDR1 and CDR2: DFQATT, SNEGSKA (reference sequence). The V gene lost 1 base and the J gene lost 0 bases, with 13 bases spanning the gap. The CDR3 contains 16 residues. In nucleotides, the CDR3 is TGCAGTGCTAGAGGCGAGGGTCCGGTAGCCAAAAACATTCAGTACTTC. Its translation is CSARGEGPVAKNIQYF.

The gene calls are TRBV20-1 and TRBJ2-4; 14 nucleotides align to TRBD2. The CDR3 sequence is 18 residues long. With 8 bases clipped from V and 0 bases from J, the junction kept 12 bases outside the gene matches. Germline V lookup: CDR1 DFQATT, CDR2 SNEGSKA (reference sequence). The CDR3 here is CSRRSPGLAGVAKNIQYF. CDR3 bases: TGCAGTCGACGAAGCCCGGGACTAGCGGGAGTAGCCAAAAACATTCAGTACTTC.